These T cell receptor beta chains were read from a single sample in a study of T cell responses to AZD1222 COVID-19 vaccine. This table comes from immunoSEQ multiplex PCR, and its TCRdb copy is limited to in-frame clones, with some not included. The profile shows under 90,000 clones, approximately 83% of them singletons. The source was peripheral blood, collected 28 days after the second AZD1222 dose. The origin of the receptors is an adult who received the AZD1222 COVID-19 vaccine. Both conserved end residues are part of each CDR3. D genes are given only for firm matches. The listing skips clone size in some rows; elsewhere it reads once, few, many or a size class.

clone_size: .; j_call: TRBJ2-7; d_call: .; v_call: TRBV19; cdr3_aa: CASSWGSVGEQYF; cdr3_nt: TGTGCCAGTAGTTGGGGATCGGTGGGCGAGCAGTACTTC
clone_size: .; j_call: TRBJ1-1; d_call: TRBD1; v_call: TRBV4-2; cdr3_aa: CASSRGQEGTEAFF; cdr3_nt: TGTGCCAGCAGCCGGGGACAGGAAGGCACTGAAGCTTTCTTT
clone_size: few; j_call: TRBJ1-4; d_call: .; v_call: TRBV5-6; cdr3_aa: CASSLVATNEKLFF; cdr3_nt: TGTGCCAGCAGCTTGGTCGCGACTAATGAAAAACTGTTTTTT
clone_size: .; j_call: TRBJ1-3; d_call: TRBD1; v_call: TRBV18; cdr3_aa: CASSPSGTGVLLSGNTIYF; cdr3_nt: TGTGCCAGCTCACCATCCGGGACAGGGGTTCTTCTGTCTGGAAACACCATATATTTT
clone_size: .; j_call: TRBJ1-1; d_call: TRBD1; v_call: TRBV7-9; cdr3_aa: CASSSDRPEAFF; cdr3_nt: TGTGCCAGCAGTTCGGACAGGCCTGAAGCTTTCTTT
clone_size: .; j_call: TRBJ1-2; d_call: TRBD1; v_call: TRBV10-3; cdr3_aa: CAISDFGQASNYGYTF; cdr3_nt: TGTGCCATCAGTGATTTTGGACAGGCTTCTAACTATGGCTACACCTTC
clone_size: .; j_call: TRBJ2-1; d_call: TRBD2; v_call: TRBV5-4; cdr3_aa: CASTSAGGGGASEQFF; cdr3_nt: TGTGCCAGCACAAGTGCGGGTGGCGGGGGGGCCAGTGAGCAGTTCTTC
clone_size: .; j_call: TRBJ2-1; d_call: TRBD1; v_call: TRBV10-2; cdr3_aa: CASRLGTGGLDEQFF; cdr3_nt: TGCGCCAGCAGGCTTGGGACAGGGGGCTTAGATGAGCAGTTCTTC
clone_size: .; j_call: TRBJ1-5; d_call: TRBD1; v_call: TRBV6-4; cdr3_aa: CASSLDRGSSNQPQHF; cdr3_nt: TGTGCCAGCAGTTTGGACAGGGGCTCGAGCAATCAGCCCCAGCATTTT
clone_size: few; j_call: TRBJ2-3; d_call: TRBD2; v_call: TRBV6-4; cdr3_aa: CASSGAGGTDTQYF; cdr3_nt: TGTGCCAGCAGTGGAGCGGGGGGCACAGATACGCAGTATTTT
clone_size: once; j_call: TRBJ1-1; d_call: .; v_call: TRBV11-3; cdr3_aa: CASSLGRNTEAFF; cdr3_nt: TGTGCCAGCAGCTTAGGGCGGAACACTGAAGCTTTCTTT
clone_size: .; j_call: TRBJ2-7; d_call: .; v_call: TRBV6-2/TRBV6-3; cdr3_aa: CASSYSTTYEQYF; cdr3_nt: TGTGCCAGCAGTTACTCCACAACCTACGAGCAGTACTTC
clone_size: .; j_call: TRBJ1-1; d_call: .; v_call: TRBV11-2; cdr3_aa: CASSLDLNFSEAFF; cdr3_nt: TGTGCCAGCAGCTTAGATCTAAATTTCTCTGAAGCTTTCTTT
clone_size: .; j_call: TRBJ2-1; d_call: TRBD2; v_call: TRBV5-1; cdr3_aa: CASSLAGGGSYDEQFF; cdr3_nt: TGCGCCAGCAGCTTGGCGGGCGGGGGTTCGTATGATGAGCAGTTCTTC
clone_size: few; j_call: TRBJ2-1; d_call: TRBD1; v_call: TRBV19; cdr3_aa: CASGDRAHGEQFF; cdr3_nt: TGTGCCAGTGGTGACAGGGCCCACGGGGAGCAGTTCTTC
clone_size: .; j_call: TRBJ2-7; d_call: .; v_call: TRBV5-1; cdr3_aa: CASSWRGDLGEQYF; cdr3_nt: TGCGCCAGCAGCTGGAGGGGAGATCTCGGCGAGCAGTACTTC
clone_size: .; j_call: TRBJ1-1; d_call: TRBD1; v_call: TRBV28; cdr3_aa: CASSSGQGAGTEAFF; cdr3_nt: TGTGCCAGCAGTTCGGGACAGGGGGCGGGCACTGAAGCTTTCTTT
clone_size: .; j_call: TRBJ1-2; d_call: .; v_call: TRBV10-1; cdr3_aa: CASSESQAVGYTF; cdr3_nt: TGCGCCAGCAGTGAGTCGCAGGCTGTGGGCTACACCTTC
clone_size: .; j_call: TRBJ2-7; d_call: .; v_call: TRBV5-1; cdr3_aa: CASSRTVDTSYEQYF; cdr3_nt: TGCGCCAGCAGCCGCACCGTGGACACTTCCTACGAGCAGTACTTC
clone_size: .; j_call: TRBJ1-2; d_call: .; v_call: TRBV2; cdr3_aa: CASTSDRTNYGYTF; cdr3_nt: TGTGCCAGCACGTCGGACAGAACTAACTATGGCTACACCTTC
clone_size: .; j_call: TRBJ2-3; d_call: .; v_call: TRBV9; cdr3_aa: CASSVGGGAASTDTQYF; cdr3_nt: TGTGCCAGCAGCGTAGGAGGGGGGGCGGCTAGCACAGATACGCAGTATTTT
clone_size: .; j_call: TRBJ1-2; d_call: .; v_call: TRBV13; cdr3_aa: CASSSKTTSRYGYTF; cdr3_nt: TGTGCCAGCAGCTCCAAGACAACGAGTCGCTATGGCTACACCTTC
clone_size: .; j_call: TRBJ2-2; d_call: .; v_call: TRBV11-2; cdr3_aa: CASSLNAGANTGELFF; cdr3_nt: TGTGCCAGCAGCCTAAATGCAGGGGCGAACACCGGGGAGCTGTTTTTT
clone_size: few; j_call: TRBJ1-3; d_call: .; v_call: TRBV30; cdr3_aa: CAWIYSGNTIYF; cdr3_nt: TGTGCCTGGATCTACTCTGGAAACACCATATATTTT
clone_size: .; j_call: TRBJ1-2; d_call: TRBD1; v_call: TRBV12-3/TRBV12-4; cdr3_aa: CASSLDRGGGYTF; cdr3_nt: TGTGCCAGCAGTTTGGACAGGGGAGGTGGCTACACCTTC
clone_size: few; j_call: TRBJ1-5; d_call: .; v_call: TRBV28; cdr3_aa: CASRPTRFNQPQHF; cdr3_nt: TGTGCCAGCAGACCGACGCGGTTCAATCAGCCCCAGCATTTT
clone_size: .; j_call: TRBJ1-4; d_call: TRBD1; v_call: TRBV9; cdr3_aa: CASSVAEGANEKLFF; cdr3_nt: TGTGCCAGCAGCGTAGCTGAGGGGGCGAATGAAAAACTGTTTTTT
clone_size: .; j_call: TRBJ2-1; d_call: .; v_call: TRBV5-4; cdr3_aa: CASSLGPGWNEQFF; cdr3_nt: TGTGCCAGCAGCTTGGGTCCAGGGTGGAATGAGCAGTTCTTC
clone_size: .; j_call: TRBJ2-5; d_call: .; v_call: TRBV6-1; cdr3_aa: CASSEAPRTGFGETQYF; cdr3_nt: TGTGCCAGCAGTGAAGCGCCGAGAACAGGGTTCGGAGAGACCCAGTACTTC